The 6 T cell receptor beta chains presented below share a single source sample, sequenced in a study of shared clonotypes between healthy human individuals. Profiled with immunoSEQ multiplex PCR; TCRdb holds only in-frame clones, not every one. The repertoire has more than 550,000 clones, about 90% of them found once; the top ten carry about 34%. The sequencing input was memory CD8+ T cells from PBMCs. Subset denoted: CD45RO+ cells pooled with CCR7-negative TemRA cells. These receptors all stem from a young man in good health. Some clones in this sample may be carry-over from other donors' samples.

This clone was counted once. V is TRBV6-6 and J is TRBJ1-6, with 8 nucleotides matching TRBD1. Germline V gives CDR1 MNHNY, CDR2 SVGAGI (reference sequence). Trimming removed 7 bases from V and 8 bases from J; junction bases left unmatched: 7. CDR3 length: 14 amino acids. The CDR3 DNA follows: TGTGCCAGCACCCTCGAGACAGGGGATTCACCCCTCCACTTT. Its translation is CASTLETGDSPLHF.

This chain links TRBV7-6 with TRBJ1-2, with TRBD1 as a possible D gene (6 bases). With 1 base removed from V and 6 bases from J, the gap between germline ends came to 15 bases. CDR1 SGHVS and CDR2 FNYEAQ come from the germline V gene. The CDR3 length is 15 residues. DNA for the CDR3: TGTGCCAGCAGCTTAGGGCGGACAGTATGGGATGGCTACACCTTC. Its translation: CASSLGRTVWDGYTF.

V is TRBV28 and J is TRBJ2-1, with D perhaps given as TRBD1 or TRBD2 (5 bases each). In germline, CDR1 is MDHEN, CDR2 SYDVKM. V lost 2 bases and J 5 bases, leaving 25 bases between the germline ends. The CDR3 is 19 residues long. The CDR3 sequence is CASSLRGVLVTPLDNEQFF. CDR3 DNA sequence: TGTGCCAGCAGTTTACGGGGCGTACTAGTAACCCCCCTTGACAATGAGCAGTTCTTC.

The chain is built from TRBV7-6 and TRBJ2-5; TRBD2 agrees at 10 bases. Germline values: CDR1 SGHVS, CDR2 FNYEAQ. The CDR3 runs to 16 residues. The J segment lost 5 bases and the V segment lost 2 bases, leaving 8 bases of the junction unmatched. The CDR3 protein is CASSLWLAGAEETQYF. The CDR3 DNA follows: TGTGCCAGCAGCTTATGGCTAGCGGGAGCCGAGGAGACCCAGTACTTC.

The chain carries TRBV9 and TRBJ2-3, with D perhaps assigned TRBD1 or TRBD2 (5 bases each). The germline V gene encodes CDR1 SGDLS and CDR2 YYNGEE. The V end was cut by 0 bases, the J end by 5 bases, with 10 bases between. The CDR3 is made up of 14 amino acids. Written as DNA, the CDR3 is TGTGCCAGCAGCGTAGCCGGGACCGAAGATACGCAGTATTTT. Encoded protein: CASSVAGTEDTQYF.

On this clone itself: Different DNA sequences within this sample yield the same CDR3. The V gene is TRBV19, the J gene TRBJ1-1; no clear D. Trimming stripped 4 bases from V and 1 base from J, with 10 bases between. The V gene's germline CDR1 is LNHDA and CDR2 SQIVND (reference sequence). This CDR3 is 14 amino acids long. CDR3 DNA sequence: TGTGCCAGTAGTACTCCTCCAGGGAACACTGAAGCTTTCTTT. This translates into CASSTPPGNTEAFF.